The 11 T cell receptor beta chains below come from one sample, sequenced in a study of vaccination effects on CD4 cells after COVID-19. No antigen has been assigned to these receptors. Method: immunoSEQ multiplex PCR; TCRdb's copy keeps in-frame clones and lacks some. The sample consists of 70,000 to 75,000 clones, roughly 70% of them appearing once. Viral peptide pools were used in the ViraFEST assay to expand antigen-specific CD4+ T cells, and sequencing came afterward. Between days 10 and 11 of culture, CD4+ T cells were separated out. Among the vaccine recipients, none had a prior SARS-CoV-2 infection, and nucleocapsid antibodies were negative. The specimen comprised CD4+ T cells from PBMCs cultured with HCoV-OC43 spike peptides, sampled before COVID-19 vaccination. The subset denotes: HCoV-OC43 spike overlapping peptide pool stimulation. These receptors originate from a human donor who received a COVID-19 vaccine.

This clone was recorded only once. The CDR3 coding sequence is TGCGCCAGCAGCTTATTAGCGGGAACCCCAGATACGCAGTATTTT. It yields the protein CASSLLAGTPDTQYF. This sequence joins TRBV5-1 and TRBJ2-3; 8 bases fit TRBD2. After removal of 2 bases from V and 4 bases from J, the junction contained 6 bases not matched to a gene. Germline V lookup: CDR1 SGHRS, CDR2 YFSETQ. The CDR3 is 15 residues long.

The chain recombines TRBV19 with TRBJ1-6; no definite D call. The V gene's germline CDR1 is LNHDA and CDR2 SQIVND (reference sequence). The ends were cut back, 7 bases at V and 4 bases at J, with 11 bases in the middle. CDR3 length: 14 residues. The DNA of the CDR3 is TGTGCCAGTAAGATACACGGGTATAATTCACCCCTCCACTTT. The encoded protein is CASKIHGYNSPLHF.

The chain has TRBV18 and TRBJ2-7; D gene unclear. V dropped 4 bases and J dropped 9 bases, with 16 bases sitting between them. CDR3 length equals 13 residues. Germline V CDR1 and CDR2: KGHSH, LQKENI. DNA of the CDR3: TGTGCCAGCTCACTGCGTTTAGCAGAGCCGCAGTACGTC. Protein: CASSLRLAEPQYV.

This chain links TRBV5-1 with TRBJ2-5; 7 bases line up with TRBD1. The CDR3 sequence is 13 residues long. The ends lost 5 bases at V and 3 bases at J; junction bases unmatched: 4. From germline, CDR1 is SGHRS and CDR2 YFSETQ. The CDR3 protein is CASSWGQKETQYF. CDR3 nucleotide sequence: TGCGCCAGCAGTTGGGGACAGAAAGAGACCCAGTACTTC.

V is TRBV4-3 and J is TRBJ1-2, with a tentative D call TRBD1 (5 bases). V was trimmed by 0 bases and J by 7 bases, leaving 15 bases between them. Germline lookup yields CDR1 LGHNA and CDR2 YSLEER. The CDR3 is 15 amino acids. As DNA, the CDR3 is TGCGCCAGCAGCCAAGATAGGCAGGGATTCTCTGGCTACACCTTC. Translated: CASSQDRQGFSGYTF.

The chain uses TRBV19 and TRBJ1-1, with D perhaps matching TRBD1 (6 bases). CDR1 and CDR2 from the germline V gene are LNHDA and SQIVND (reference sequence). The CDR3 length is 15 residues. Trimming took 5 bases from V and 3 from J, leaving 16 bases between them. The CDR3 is CASSERGAGDTEAFF. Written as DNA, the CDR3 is TGTGCCAGTAGTGAGAGAGGGGCAGGGGACACTGAAGCTTTCTTT.

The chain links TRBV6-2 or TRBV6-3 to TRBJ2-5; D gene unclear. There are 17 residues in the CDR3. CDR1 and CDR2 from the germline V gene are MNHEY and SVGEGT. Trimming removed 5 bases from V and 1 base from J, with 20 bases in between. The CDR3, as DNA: TGTGCCAGCAGTCCCTTACCCGGACGGAGTCTCCAAGAGACCCAGTACTTC. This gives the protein CASSPLPGRSLQETQYF.

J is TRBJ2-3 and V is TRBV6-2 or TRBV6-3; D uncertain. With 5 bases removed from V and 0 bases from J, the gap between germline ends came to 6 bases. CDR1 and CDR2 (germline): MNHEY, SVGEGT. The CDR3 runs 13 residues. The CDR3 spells CASSDPSTDTQYF. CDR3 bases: TGTGCCAGCAGTGACCCTAGCACAGATACGCAGTATTTT.

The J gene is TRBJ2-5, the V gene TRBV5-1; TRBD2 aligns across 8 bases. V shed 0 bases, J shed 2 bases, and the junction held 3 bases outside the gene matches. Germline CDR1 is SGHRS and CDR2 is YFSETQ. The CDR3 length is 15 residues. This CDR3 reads CASSLGASGQETQYF. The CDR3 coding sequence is TGCGCCAGCAGCTTGGGGGCTAGCGGGCAAGAGACCCAGTACTTC.

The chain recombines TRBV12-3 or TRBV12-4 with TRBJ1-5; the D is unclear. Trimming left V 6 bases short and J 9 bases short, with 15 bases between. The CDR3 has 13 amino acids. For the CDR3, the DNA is TGTGCCAGCAGCCCTTCCATCCCCCGGCCCCAGCATTTT. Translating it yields CASSPSIPRPQHF.

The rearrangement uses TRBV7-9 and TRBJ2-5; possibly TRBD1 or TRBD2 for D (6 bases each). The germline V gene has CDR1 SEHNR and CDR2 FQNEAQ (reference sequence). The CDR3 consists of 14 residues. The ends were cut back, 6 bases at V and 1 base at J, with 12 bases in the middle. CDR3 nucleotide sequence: TGTGCCAGCAGAATGGGGGGCGCCCAAGAGACCCAGTACTTC. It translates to CASRMGGAQETQYF. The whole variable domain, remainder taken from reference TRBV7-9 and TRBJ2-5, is DTGVSQNPRHKITKRGQNVTFRCDPISEHNRLYWYRQTLGQGPEFLTYFQNEAQLEKSRLLSDRFSAERPKGSFSTLEIQRTEQGDSAMYLCASRMGGAQETQYFGPGTRLLVL.